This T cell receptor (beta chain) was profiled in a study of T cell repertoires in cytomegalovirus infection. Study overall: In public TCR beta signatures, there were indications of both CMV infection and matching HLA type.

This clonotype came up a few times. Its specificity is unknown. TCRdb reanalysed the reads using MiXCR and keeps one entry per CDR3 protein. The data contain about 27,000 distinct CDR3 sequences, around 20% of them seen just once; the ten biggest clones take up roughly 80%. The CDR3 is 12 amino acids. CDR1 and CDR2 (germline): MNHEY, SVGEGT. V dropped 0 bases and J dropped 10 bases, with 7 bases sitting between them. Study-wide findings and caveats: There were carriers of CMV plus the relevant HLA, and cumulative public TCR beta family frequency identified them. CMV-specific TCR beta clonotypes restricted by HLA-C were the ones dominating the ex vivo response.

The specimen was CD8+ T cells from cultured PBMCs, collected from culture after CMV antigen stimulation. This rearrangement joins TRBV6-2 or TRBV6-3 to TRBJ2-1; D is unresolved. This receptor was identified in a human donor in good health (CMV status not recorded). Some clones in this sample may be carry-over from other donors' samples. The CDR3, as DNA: TGTGCCAGCAGTTACTCGAAGCTAGAGCAGTTCTTC. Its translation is CASSYSKLEQFF.